Listed here is a single T cell receptor beta chain. V shed 1 base and J shed 2 bases, with 16 bases lying between them. The CDR3 spans 17 residues. This entry is derived from a study of T cell responses to AZD1222 COVID-19 vaccine. About the research overall: Whether given at about 4 or about 12 weeks, second doses were pooled.

Assay used: immunoSEQ multiplex PCR; TCRdb lists only in-frame clones, some missing. The repertoire has some 92,000 clones, around 93% of them found once; the top ten carry 7.5%. This receptor was taken from an adult in good health. The sequencing here drew on peripheral blood, taken on day 0 of AZD1222 vaccination. The chain is built from TRBV5-3 and TRBJ1-5, with a possible D match to TRBD1 (5 bases). TRBV5-3 is flagged as an ORF with uncertain function. The CDR3 DNA sequence: TGTGCCAGAAGCTTGTCGAGGGTAACGGGGGGCAATCAGCCCCAGCATTTT. It yields the protein CARSLSRVTGGNQPQHF.